Here is one TCR beta chain with its context. The antigen is unknown. Trimming cost V 1 base and J 7 bases; bases outside gene matches: 8. Germline loops: CDR1 LGHDT, CDR2 YNNKEL (reference sequence). This CDR3 comprises 16 residues. This record belongs to a study of brain T cells in children with intractable seizures. Regarding the study as a whole: Patients' HCMV serostatus was unknown; virus specificity rests on CDR3 similarity alone.

Repertoires were generated with immunoSEQ multiplex PCR, while TCRdb's copy carries only in-frame clones and drops some. The profile shows hundreds of thousands of clones, 93% of them singletons. The time point here: blood from clinic visit 5 months post-surgery; TSC patient then seizure free. Surgery cases with the highest brain T cell transcript signatures were chosen for sequencing. Material: peripheral blood, obtained roughly 5 months after surgery. This chain uses TRBV3-1 (or the pseudogene TRBV3-2) with TRBJ2-2; TRBD2 matches 8 bases. The receptor was derived from a boy in the first two years of life with tuberous sclerosis and intractable seizures. The CDR3 is CASSQVTGGSIGELFF. The CDR3 coding sequence is TGTGCCAGCAGCCAAGTCACGGGGGGGTCGATCGGGGAGCTGTTTTTT.